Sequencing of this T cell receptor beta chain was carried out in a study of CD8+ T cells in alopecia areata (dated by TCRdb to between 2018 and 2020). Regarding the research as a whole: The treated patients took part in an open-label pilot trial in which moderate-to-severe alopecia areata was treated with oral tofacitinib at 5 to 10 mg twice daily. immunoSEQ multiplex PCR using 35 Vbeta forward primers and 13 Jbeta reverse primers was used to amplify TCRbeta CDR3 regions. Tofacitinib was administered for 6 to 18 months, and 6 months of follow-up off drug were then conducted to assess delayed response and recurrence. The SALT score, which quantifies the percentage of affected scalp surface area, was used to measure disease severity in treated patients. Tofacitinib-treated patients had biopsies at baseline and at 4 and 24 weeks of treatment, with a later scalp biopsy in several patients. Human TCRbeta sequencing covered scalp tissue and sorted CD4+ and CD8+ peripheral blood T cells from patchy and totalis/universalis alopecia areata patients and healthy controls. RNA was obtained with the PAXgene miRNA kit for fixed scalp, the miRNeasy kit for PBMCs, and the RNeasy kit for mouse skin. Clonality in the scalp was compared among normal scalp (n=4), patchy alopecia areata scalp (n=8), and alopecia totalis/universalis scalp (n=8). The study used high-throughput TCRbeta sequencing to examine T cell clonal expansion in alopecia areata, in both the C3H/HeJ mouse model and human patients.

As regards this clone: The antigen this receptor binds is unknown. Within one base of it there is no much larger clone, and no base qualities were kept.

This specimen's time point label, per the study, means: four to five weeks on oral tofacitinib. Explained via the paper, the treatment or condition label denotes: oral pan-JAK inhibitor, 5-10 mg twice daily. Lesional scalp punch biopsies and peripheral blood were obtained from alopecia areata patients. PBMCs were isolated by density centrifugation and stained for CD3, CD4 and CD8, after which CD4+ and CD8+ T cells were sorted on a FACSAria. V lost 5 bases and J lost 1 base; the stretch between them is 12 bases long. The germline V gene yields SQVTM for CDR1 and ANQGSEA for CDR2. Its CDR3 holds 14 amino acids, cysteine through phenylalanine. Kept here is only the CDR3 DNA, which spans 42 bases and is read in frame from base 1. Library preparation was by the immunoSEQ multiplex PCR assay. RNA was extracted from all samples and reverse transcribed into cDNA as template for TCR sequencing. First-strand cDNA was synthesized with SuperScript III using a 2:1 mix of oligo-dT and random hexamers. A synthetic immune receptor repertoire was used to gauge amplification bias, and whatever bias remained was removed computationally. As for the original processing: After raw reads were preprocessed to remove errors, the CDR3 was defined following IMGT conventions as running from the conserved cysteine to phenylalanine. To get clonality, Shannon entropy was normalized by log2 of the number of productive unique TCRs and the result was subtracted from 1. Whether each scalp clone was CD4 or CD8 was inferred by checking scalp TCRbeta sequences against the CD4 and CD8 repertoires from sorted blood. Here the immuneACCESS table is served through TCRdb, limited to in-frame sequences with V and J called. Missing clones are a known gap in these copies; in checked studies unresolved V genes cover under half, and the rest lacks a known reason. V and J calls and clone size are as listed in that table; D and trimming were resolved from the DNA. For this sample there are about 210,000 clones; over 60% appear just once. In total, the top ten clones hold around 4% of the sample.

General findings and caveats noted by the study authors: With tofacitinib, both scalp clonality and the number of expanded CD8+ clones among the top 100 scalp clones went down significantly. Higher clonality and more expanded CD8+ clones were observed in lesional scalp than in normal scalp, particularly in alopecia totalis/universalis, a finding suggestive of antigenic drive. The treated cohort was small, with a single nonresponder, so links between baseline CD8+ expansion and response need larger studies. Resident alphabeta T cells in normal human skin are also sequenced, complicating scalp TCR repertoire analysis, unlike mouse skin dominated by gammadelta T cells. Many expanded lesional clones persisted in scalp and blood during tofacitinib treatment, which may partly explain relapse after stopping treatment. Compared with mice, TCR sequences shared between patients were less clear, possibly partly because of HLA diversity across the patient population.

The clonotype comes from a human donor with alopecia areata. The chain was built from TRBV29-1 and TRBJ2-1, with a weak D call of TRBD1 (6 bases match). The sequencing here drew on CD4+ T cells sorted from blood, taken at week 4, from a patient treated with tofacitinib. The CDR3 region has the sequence CSVLGTPSYNEQFF. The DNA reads TGCAGCGTTCTCGGGACACCATCCTACAATGAGCAGTTCTTC.